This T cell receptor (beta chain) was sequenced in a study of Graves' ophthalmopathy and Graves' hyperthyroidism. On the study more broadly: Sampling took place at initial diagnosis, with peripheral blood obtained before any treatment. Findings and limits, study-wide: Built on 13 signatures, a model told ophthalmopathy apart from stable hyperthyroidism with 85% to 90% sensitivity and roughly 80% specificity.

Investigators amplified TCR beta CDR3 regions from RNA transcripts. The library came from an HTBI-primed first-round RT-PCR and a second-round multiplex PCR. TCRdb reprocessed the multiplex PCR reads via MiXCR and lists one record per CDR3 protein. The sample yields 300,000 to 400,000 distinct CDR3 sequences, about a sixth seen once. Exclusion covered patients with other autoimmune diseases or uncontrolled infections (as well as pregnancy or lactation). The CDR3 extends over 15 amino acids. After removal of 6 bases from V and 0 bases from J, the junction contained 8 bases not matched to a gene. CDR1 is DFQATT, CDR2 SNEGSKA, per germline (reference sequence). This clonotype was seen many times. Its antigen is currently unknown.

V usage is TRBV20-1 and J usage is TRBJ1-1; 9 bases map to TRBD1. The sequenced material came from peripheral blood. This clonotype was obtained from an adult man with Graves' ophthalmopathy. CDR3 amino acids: CSATSGTGMNTEAFF. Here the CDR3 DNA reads TGCAGTGCGACATCAGGGACAGGGATGAACACTGAAGCTTTCTTT.